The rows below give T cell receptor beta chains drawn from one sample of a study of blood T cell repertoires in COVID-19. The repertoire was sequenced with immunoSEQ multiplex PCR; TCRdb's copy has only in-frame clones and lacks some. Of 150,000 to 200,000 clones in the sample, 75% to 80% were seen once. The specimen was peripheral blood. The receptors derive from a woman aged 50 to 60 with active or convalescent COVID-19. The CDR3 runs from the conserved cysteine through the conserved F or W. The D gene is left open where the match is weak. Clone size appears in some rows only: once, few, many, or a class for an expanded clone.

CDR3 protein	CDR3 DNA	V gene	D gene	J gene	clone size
CATSPDGGEKLFF	TGTGCCACCAGCCCGGACGGAGGCGAAAAACTGTTTTTT	TRBV15	.	TRBJ1-4	.
CASSSTGGSAGQPQHF	TGTGCCAGCAGTTCGACAGGCGGATCTGCGGGTCAGCCCCAGCATTTT	TRBV7-2	.	TRBJ1-5	.
CASSLEGAGNYGYTF	TGTGCCAGCAGTTTAGAGGGGGCTGGGAACTATGGCTACACCTTC	TRBV28	TRBD1	TRBJ1-2	few
CASSSQINNSPLHF	TGTGCCAGCAGCTCTCAGATCAATAATTCACCCCTCCACTTT	TRBV7-6	.	TRBJ1-6	.
CASSKRTLTGTEAFF	TGTGCCAGCAGTAAACGGACTTTAACGGGCACTGAAGCTTTCTTT	TRBV27	.	TRBJ1-1	.
CASSPQGEVGTDTQYF	TGTGCCAGCAGTCCACAGGGGGAGGTGGGCACAGATACGCAGTATTTT	TRBV28	TRBD1	TRBJ2-3	once
CASSQGGTGEGEQYF	TGTGCCAGCAGCCAAGGGGGGACAGGGGAAGGCGAGCAGTACTTC	TRBV4-2	TRBD1	TRBJ2-7	.
CASSLASGGILSAFF	TGTGCCAGCAGCCTCGCAAGCGGGGGCATTTTATCGGCTTTCTTT	TRBV7-2	.	TRBJ1-1	.
CASSSIGAPGGEQYF	TGTGCCAGCAGCTCCATTGGGGCCCCCGGGGGGGAGCAGTACTTC	TRBV13	TRBD2	TRBJ2-7	.
CASSLDGAPNYGYTF	TGCGCCAGCAGCTTGGACGGAGCGCCAAACTATGGCTACACCTTC	TRBV5-1	.	TRBJ1-2	many
CSVKRNGEQYF	TGCAGCGTCAAGAGGAATGGGGAGCAGTACTTC	TRBV29-1	.	TRBJ2-7	once
CAFPGLRQGSSYTF	TGTGCCTTCCCTGGCCTTAGACAGGGTAGTAGCTACACCTTC	TRBV30	TRBD1	TRBJ1-2	.
CASSNRVLNTEAFF	TGTGCCAGTAGTAACAGGGTTTTGAACACTGAAGCTTTCTTT	TRBV19	.	TRBJ1-1	few
CASTGLADHTDTQYF	TGTGCCAGCACGGGACTAGCGGACCACACAGATACGCAGTATTTT	TRBV5-6	TRBD2	TRBJ2-3	.
CAWSVSQGDTEAFF	TGTGCCTGGAGTGTGTCCCAGGGCGACACTGAAGCTTTCTTT	TRBV30	.	TRBJ1-1	.
CASSQDEALAGGGNEQFF	TGCGCCAGCAGCCAAGATGAGGCACTAGCGGGAGGAGGGAATGAGCAGTTCTTC	TRBV4-3	TRBD2	TRBJ2-1	.
CASSLQAYRVGDQPQHF	TGTGCCAGCAGCTTACAGGCCTACAGGGTTGGGGATCAGCCCCAGCATTTT	TRBV7-2	.	TRBJ1-5	.
CASSASHSTYEQYF	TGTGCCAGCAGCGCGTCCCACAGCACCTACGAGCAGTACTTC	TRBV7-2	.	TRBJ2-7	.
CASTSGAAGVNTQYF	TGTGCCAGTACCTCCGGGGCAGCGGGGGTTAATACGCAGTATTTT	TRBV19	TRBD2	TRBJ2-3	few
CASSQNRAGLLGADTQYF	TGTGCCAGCAGCCAAAACCGTGCGGGACTGTTAGGAGCAGATACGCAGTATTTT	TRBV5-4	.	TRBJ2-3	once
CASSNPGTRVEQFF	TGTGCCAGCAGCAATCCCGGGACTAGGGTTGAGCAGTTCTTC	TRBV5-5	TRBD2	TRBJ2-1	many
CASSLRHPGSPLHF	TGTGCCAGCAGTTTAAGGCACCCGGGTTCACCCCTCCACTTT	TRBV28	.	TRBJ1-6	.
CATQKAGVTNEKLFF	TGTGCCACCCAAAAGGCGGGGGTAACTAATGAAAAACTGTTTTTT	TRBV19	.	TRBJ1-4	few
CASSPSLQGHNSPLHF	TGTGCCAGCTCGCCTAGCCTTCAGGGGCATAATTCACCCCTCCACTTT	TRBV18	.	TRBJ1-6	once
CASSQGGGETQYF	TGTGCCAGCAGCCAAGGGGGAGGGGAGACCCAGTACTTC	TRBV4-2	TRBD2	TRBJ2-5	once
CASSQGTDSTDTQYF	TGTGCCAGCAGCCAAGGGACAGACAGCACAGATACGCAGTATTTT	TRBV3-1/TRBV3-2	.	TRBJ2-3	few
CASNYRENTEAFF	TGTGCCAGTAACTACAGGGAGAACACTGAAGCTTTCTTT	TRBV19	.	TRBJ1-1	.
CASSKGGGSSNYGYTF	TGTGCCAGCAGCAAAGGGGGGGGGTCCTCTAACTATGGCTACACCTTC	TRBV21-1	.	TRBJ1-2	once
CAWGGVGNEQFF	TGTGCCTGGGGCGGGGTGGGGAATGAGCAGTTCTTC	TRBV30	.	TRBJ2-1	.
CASSPDGANVLTF	TGTGCCAGCAGCCCAGATGGGGCCAACGTCCTGACTTTC	TRBV28	.	TRBJ2-6	.
CASSLRGTGNEQFF	TGTGCCAGCAGCTTGAGGGGGACAGGCAATGAGCAGTTCTTC	TRBV5-6	TRBD1	TRBJ2-1	.
CASSGEGQGVEQFF	TGTGCCAGCAGTGGGGAGGGACAGGGGGTTGAGCAGTTCTTC	TRBV2	TRBD1	TRBJ2-1	once
CASSQDTDQETQYF	TGTGCCAGCAGCCAAGATACGGACCAAGAGACCCAGTACTTC	TRBV4-2	.	TRBJ2-5	.
CASSQDVAGTAGNTIYF	TGCGCCAGCAGCCAAGATGTAGCGGGGACGGCTGGAAACACCATATATTTT	TRBV4-3	.	TRBJ1-3	many
CASSRTSGSYEQYF	TGTGCCAGCAGCAGGACTAGCGGCTCCTACGAGCAGTACTTC	TRBV7-8	TRBD2	TRBJ2-7	.
CASSQTPGANGNTIYF	TGTGCCAGCAGCCAAACCCCAGGGGCCAACGGAAACACCATATATTTT	TRBV4-2	.	TRBJ1-3	.
CASREGTGEYPSPLHF	TGTGCCAGCAGGGAGGGGACAGGGGAATATCCTTCACCCCTCCACTTT	TRBV5-5	TRBD1	TRBJ1-6	.
CASSQTAPGGYTF	TGTGCCAGCAGCCAAACAGCCCCTGGTGGCTACACCTTC	TRBV3-1/TRBV3-2	.	TRBJ1-2	.
CASSHRGSEGYTF	TGTGCCAGCAGCCACAGGGGATCGGAGGGTTACACCTTC	TRBV12-3/TRBV12-4	TRBD1	TRBJ1-2	.
CASTQPQKPAAASYEQYF	TGCGCCAGCACTCAACCCCAAAAGCCGGCAGCGGCCTCCTACGAGCAGTACTTC	TRBV5-1	.	TRBJ2-7	once
CASCGSVETQYF	TGTGCCAGCTGCGGGAGCGTCGAGACCCAGTACTTC	TRBV11-2	TRBD2	TRBJ2-5	.
CASSFVAGGDTDTQYF	TGTGCCAGCAGTTTTGTAGCCGGGGGGGACACAGATACGCAGTATTTT	TRBV7-8	TRBD2	TRBJ2-3	.
CASSLRGNTEAFF	TGTGCCAGCAGCTTACGGGGGAACACTGAAGCTTTCTTT	TRBV5-4	.	TRBJ1-1	.
CASTTGTGSYGYTF	TGTGCCAGCACCACTGGGACAGGCTCCTATGGCTACACCTTC	TRBV28	TRBD1	TRBJ1-2	.
CASSWGEVQPQHF	TGTGCCAGCAGTTGGGGGGAAGTTCAGCCCCAGCATTTT	TRBV6-5	.	TRBJ1-5	.
CASSGTGKGEQYF	TGTGCCAGCAGCGGGACAGGGAAAGGCGAGCAGTACTTC	TRBV2	TRBD1	TRBJ2-7	.
CASSLETGGNTIYF	TGCGCCAGCAGCTTGGAAACGGGGGGAAACACCATATATTTT	TRBV5-1	.	TRBJ1-3	.
CASSFSGLTEAFF	TGTGCCAGCAGCTTTAGCGGACTAACTGAAGCTTTCTTT	TRBV11-3	.	TRBJ1-1	.
CASSLEYGGPGANVLTF	TGCGCCAGCAGCTTGGAGTACGGGGGGCCTGGGGCCAACGTCCTGACTTTC	TRBV5-1	.	TRBJ2-6	.
CASSQALGTDTQYF	TGCGCCAGCAGCCAAGCGCTAGGCACAGATACGCAGTATTTT	TRBV4-3	.	TRBJ2-3	once